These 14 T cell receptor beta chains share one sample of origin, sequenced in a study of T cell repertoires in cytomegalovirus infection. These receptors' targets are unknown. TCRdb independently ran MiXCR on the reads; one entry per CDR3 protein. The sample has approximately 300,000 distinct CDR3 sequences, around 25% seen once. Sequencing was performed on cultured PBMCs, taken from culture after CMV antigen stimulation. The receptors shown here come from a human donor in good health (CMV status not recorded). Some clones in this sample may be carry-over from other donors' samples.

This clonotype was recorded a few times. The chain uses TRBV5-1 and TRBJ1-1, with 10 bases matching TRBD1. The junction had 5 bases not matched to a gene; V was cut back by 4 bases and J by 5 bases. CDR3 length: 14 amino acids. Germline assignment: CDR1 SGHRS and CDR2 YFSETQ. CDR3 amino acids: CASSRGQGRTEAFF. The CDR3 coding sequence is TGCGCCAGCAGCCGGGGACAGGGGAGGACTGAAGCTTTCTTT. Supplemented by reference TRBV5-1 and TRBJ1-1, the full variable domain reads KAGVTQTPRYLIKTRGQQVTLSCSPISGHRSVSWYQQTPGQGLQFLFEYFSETQRNKGNFPGRFSGRQFSNSRSEMNVSTLELGDSALYLCASSRGQGRTEAFFGQGTRLTVV.

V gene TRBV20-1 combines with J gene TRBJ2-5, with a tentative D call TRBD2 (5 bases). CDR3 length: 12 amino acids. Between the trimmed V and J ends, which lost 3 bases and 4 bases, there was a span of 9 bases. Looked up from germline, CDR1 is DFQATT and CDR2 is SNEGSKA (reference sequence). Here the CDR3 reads CSASGKSETQYF. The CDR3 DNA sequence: TGCAGTGCTAGCGGGAAGTCAGAGACCCAGTACTTC.

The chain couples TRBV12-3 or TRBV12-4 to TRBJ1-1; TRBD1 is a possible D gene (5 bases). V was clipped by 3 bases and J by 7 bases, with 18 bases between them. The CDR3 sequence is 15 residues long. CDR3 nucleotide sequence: TGTGCCAGCAGTTTTGGAGGGACCGCTAGGGGTGAAGCTTTCTTT. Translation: CASSFGGTARGEAFF.

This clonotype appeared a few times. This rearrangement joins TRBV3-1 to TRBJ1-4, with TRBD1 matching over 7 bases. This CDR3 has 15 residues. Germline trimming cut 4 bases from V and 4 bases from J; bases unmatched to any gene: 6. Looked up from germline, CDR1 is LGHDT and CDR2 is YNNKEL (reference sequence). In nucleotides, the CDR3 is TGTGCCAGCAGCCCCCGGGACAGAAATAATGAAAAACTGTTTTTT. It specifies CASSPRDRNNEKLFF.

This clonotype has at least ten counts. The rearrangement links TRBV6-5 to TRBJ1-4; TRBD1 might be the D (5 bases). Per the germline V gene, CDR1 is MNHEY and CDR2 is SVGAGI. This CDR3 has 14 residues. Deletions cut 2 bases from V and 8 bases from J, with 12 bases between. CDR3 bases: TGTGCCAGCAGTTACACCGGGACCAGGGAAAAACTGTTTTTT. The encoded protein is CASSYTGTREKLFF.

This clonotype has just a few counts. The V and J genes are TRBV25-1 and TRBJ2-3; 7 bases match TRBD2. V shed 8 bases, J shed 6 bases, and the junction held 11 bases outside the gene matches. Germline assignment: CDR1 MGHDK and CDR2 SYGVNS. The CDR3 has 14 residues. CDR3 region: CASCRAGVGDTQYF. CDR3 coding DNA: TGTGCCAGCTGCCGCGCGGGGGTAGGCGATACGCAGTATTTT.

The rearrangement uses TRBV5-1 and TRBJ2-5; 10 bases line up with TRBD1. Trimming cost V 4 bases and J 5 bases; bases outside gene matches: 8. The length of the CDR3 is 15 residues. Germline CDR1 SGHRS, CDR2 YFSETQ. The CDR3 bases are TGCGCCAGCAGCCGAGGACAGGGGGTAGCGGAGACCCAGTACTTC. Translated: CASSRGQGVAETQYF.

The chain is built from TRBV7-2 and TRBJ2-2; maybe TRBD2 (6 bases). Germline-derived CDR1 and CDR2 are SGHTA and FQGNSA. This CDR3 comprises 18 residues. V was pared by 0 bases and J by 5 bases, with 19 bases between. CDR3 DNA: TGTGCCAGCAGCTTAGCCCCCGGGATTCCGGGAGAAACCGGGGAGCTGTTTTTT. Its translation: CASSLAPGIPGETGELFF.

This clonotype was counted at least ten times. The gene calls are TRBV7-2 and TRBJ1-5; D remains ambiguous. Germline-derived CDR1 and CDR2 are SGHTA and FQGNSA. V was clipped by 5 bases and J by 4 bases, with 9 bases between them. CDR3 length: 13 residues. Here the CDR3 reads CASSRHWNQPQHF. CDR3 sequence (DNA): TGTGCCAGCAGCCGACACTGGAATCAGCCCCAGCATTTT.

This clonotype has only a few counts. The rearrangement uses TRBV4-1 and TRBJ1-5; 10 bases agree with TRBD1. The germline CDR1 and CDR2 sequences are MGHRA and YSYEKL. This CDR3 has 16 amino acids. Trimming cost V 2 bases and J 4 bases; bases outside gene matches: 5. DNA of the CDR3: TGCGCCAGCAGCCAACCGGACAGGGGGGGGAATCAGCCCCAGCATTTT. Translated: CASSQPDRGGNQPQHF.

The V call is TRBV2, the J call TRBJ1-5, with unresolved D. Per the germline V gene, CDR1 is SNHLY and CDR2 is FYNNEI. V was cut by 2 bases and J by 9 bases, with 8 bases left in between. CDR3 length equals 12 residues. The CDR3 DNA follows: TGTGCCAGCAGTGAACACGAGTCGCCCCAGCATTTT. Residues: CASSEHESPQHF.

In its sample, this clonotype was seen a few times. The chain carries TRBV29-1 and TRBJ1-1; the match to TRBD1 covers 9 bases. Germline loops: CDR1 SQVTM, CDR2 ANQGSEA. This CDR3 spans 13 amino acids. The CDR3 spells CTPAGTGPKGAFF. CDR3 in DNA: TGCACCCCCGCCGGGACAGGGCCAAAGGGGGCTTTCTTT.

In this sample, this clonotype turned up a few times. This CDR3 is CASSPSSGVINEQFF. DNA of the CDR3: TGCGCCAGCAGCCCCTCTAGCGGGGTGATCAATGAGCAGTTCTTC. The V call is TRBV4-1, the J call TRBJ2-1; 9 bases match TRBD2. V lost 4 bases, J lost 6 bases, and 7 bases stayed unmatched. CDR3 length: 15 amino acids. Germline CDR1 reads MGHRA; CDR2 reads YSYEKL.

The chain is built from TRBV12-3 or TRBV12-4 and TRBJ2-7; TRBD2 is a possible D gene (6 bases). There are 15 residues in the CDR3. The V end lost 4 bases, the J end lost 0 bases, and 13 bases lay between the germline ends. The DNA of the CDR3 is TGTGCCAGCAGTTCCCCGGGACTGGGCTCCTACGAGCAGTACTTC. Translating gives CASSSPGLGSYEQYF.